This T cell receptor (beta chain) derives from a study of blood T cells in healthy people across ages. This clonotype was detected only a few times. Samples had at least 6 million PBMCs isolated from them. The length of the CDR3 is 14 residues. V lost 6 bases, J lost 5 bases, and 8 bases stayed unmatched. Germline lookup yields CDR1 SNHLY and CDR2 FYNNEI. Primed by a sample-barcoded 5' primer and a J-beta primer mix, a second PCR proceeded for about 6 to 12 cycles. MiXCR was run by TCRdb on the 5' RACE reads, yielding one entry per CDR3 protein. Among 500,000 to 650,000 distinct CDR3 sequences listed, around 27% were seen once. These same data were also listed under a study on T cells of mothers and their children. That paper states: The overlap seen between related mothers and children slightly exceeded that of unrelated pairs, though not significantly.

This chain links TRBV2 with TRBJ2-7, with TRBD2 matching over 9 bases. This receptor was taken from a boy aged 2 to 10 in good health. Input material: blood. The chain's CDR3 is CASSVAGVGHEQYF. CDR3 sequence (DNA): TGTGCCAGCAGCGTAGCGGGAGTGGGCCACGAGCAGTACTTC.